The present T cell receptor beta chain was sequenced within a study of T cell responses to AZD1222 COVID-19 vaccine. Libraries were prepared by immunoSEQ multiplex PCR; TCRdb keeps only in-frame clonotypes and omits some of them. The sample carries 150,000 to 200,000 clones, approximately 94% recorded once. Germline V gene lookup returns CDR1 GTSNPN and CDR2 SVGIG (reference sequence). V dropped 1 base and J dropped 0; count of bases not matched to a gene: 6. The CDR3 is 17 amino acids. The rearrangement uses TRBV30 and TRBJ1-3, with 10 bases fitting TRBD1. The starting material was peripheral blood, obtained on day 0 of AZD1222 vaccination. The clonotype comes from an adult in good health. The CDR3 sequence: CAWSGGTGEHSGNTIYF. The CDR3 DNA reads as TGTGCCTGGAGTGGGGGGACAGGGGAGCACTCTGGAAACACCATATATTTT.